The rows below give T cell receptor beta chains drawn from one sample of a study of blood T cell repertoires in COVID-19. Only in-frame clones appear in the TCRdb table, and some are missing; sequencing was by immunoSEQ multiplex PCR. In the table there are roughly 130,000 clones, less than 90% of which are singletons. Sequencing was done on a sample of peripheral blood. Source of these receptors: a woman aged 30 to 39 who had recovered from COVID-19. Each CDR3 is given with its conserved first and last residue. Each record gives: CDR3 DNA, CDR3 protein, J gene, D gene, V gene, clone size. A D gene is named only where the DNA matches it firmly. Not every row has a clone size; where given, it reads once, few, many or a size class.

CDR3 DNA: TGTGCCATCAGATTGACAGGGGGCGCCTATGGCTACACCTTC
CDR3 protein: CAIRLTGGAYGYTF
J gene: TRBJ1-2
D gene: TRBD1
V gene: TRBV10-3
clone size: NA

CDR3 DNA: TGTGCCAGCAGCCAAGATCAGCGGGAGGACAATGAGCAGTTCTTC
CDR3 protein: CASSQDQREDNEQFF
J gene: TRBJ2-1
D gene: TRBD2
V gene: TRBV4-2
clone size: few

CDR3 DNA: TGTGCCAGCAGCAAGGGACTAGCCGCCTACGAGCAGTACTTC
CDR3 protein: CASSKGLAAYEQYF
J gene: TRBJ2-7
D gene: TRBD2
V gene: TRBV7-2
clone size: few

CDR3 DNA: TGTGCCAGCAGCTCTCGACAGACCCTCGTCTACGAGCAGTACTTC
CDR3 protein: CASSSRQTLVYEQYF
J gene: TRBJ2-7
D gene: NA
V gene: TRBV5-5
clone size: once

CDR3 DNA: TGTGCCAGCAGAGAACAGGGTAACGGCTACACCTTC
CDR3 protein: CASREQGNGYTF
J gene: TRBJ1-2
D gene: NA
V gene: TRBV12-3/TRBV12-4
clone size: once

CDR3 DNA: TGCGCCAGCAGCTTGGTTTCGCGGGTAGAGACCCAGTACTTC
CDR3 protein: CASSLVSRVETQYF
J gene: TRBJ2-5
D gene: NA
V gene: TRBV5-1
clone size: few

CDR3 DNA: TGTGCCAGCAGCTCCGGGGCGGGGGCAGATACGCAGTATTTT
CDR3 protein: CASSSGAGADTQYF
J gene: TRBJ2-3
D gene: TRBD2
V gene: TRBV7-8
clone size: NA

CDR3 DNA: TGTGCCAGCACCCCGGGACAGGGTCGAAATGGCTACACCTTC
CDR3 protein: CASTPGQGRNGYTF
J gene: TRBJ1-2
D gene: TRBD1
V gene: TRBV6-5
clone size: NA

CDR3 DNA: TGTGCCAGCAGCCAAGTAAACCCCCCTGATCGCGGGCAGTTCTTC
CDR3 protein: CASSQVNPPDRGQFF
J gene: TRBJ2-1
D gene: NA
V gene: TRBV3-1/TRBV3-2
clone size: NA

CDR3 DNA: TGTGCCAGCAGTCGGACAGGGAACACTGAAGCTTTCTTT
CDR3 protein: CASSRTGNTEAFF
J gene: TRBJ1-1
D gene: TRBD1
V gene: TRBV6-5
clone size: NA

CDR3 DNA: TGTGCCAGCAGCCCTCGTGGACTGTACACCGGGGAGCTGTTTTTT
CDR3 protein: CASSPRGLYTGELFF
J gene: TRBJ2-2
D gene: NA
V gene: TRBV7-6
clone size: few

CDR3 DNA: TGCAGTGCTAGTAGAGCAAACTATGGCTACACCTTC
CDR3 protein: CSASRANYGYTF
J gene: TRBJ1-2
D gene: NA
V gene: TRBV20-1
clone size: NA